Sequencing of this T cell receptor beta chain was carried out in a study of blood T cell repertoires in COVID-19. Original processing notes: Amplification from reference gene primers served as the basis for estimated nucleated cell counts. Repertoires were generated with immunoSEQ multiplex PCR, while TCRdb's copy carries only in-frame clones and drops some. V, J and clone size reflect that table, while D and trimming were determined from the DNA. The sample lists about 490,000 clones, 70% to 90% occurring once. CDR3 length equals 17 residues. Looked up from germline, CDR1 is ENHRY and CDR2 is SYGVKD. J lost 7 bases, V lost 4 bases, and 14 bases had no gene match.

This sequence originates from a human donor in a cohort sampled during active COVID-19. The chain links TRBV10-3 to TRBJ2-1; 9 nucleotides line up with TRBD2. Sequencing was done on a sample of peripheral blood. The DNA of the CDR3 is TGTGCCATCAGTGGGGCCCAGGCGACTAGCGGAGGGAATGAGCAGTTCTTC. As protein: CAISGAQATSGGNEQFF.